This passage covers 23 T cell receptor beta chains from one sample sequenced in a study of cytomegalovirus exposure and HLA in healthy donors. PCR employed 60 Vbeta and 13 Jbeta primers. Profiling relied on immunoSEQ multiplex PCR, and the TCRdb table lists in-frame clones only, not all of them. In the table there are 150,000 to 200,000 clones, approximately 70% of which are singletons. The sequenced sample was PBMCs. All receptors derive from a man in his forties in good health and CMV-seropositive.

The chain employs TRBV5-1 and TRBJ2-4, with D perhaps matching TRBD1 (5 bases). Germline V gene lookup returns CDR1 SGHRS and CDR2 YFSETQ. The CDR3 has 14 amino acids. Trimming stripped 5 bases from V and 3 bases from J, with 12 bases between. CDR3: CASSHGAVKNIQYF. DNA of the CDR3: TGCGCCAGCAGTCATGGGGCAGTCAAAAACATTCAGTACTTC.

CDR3 sequence (DNA): TGTGCCAGCAGCGAAACAGGGGGCACTGAAGCTTTCTTT. It codes for CASSETGGTEAFF. This rearrangement joins TRBV7-2 to TRBJ1-1; 8 bases fit TRBD1. CDR3 size: 13 residues. Germline CDR1 and CDR2: SGHTA and FQGNSA. V was pared by 5 bases and J by 4 bases, with 3 bases of the junction left unmatched.

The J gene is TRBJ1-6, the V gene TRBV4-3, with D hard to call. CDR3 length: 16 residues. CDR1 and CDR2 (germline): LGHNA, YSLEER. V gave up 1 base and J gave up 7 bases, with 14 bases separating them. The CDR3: CASSQGESGSNSPLHF. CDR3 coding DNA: TGCGCCAGCAGCCAAGGGGAGTCGGGCTCCAATTCACCCCTCCACTTT.

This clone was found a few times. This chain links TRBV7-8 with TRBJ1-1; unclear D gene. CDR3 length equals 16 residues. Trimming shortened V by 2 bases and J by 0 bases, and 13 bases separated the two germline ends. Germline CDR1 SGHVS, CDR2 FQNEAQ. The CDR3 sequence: CASSLRSGSLNTEAFF. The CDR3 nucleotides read TGTGCCAGCAGCTTAAGGTCGGGGTCGCTGAACACTGAAGCTTTCTTT.

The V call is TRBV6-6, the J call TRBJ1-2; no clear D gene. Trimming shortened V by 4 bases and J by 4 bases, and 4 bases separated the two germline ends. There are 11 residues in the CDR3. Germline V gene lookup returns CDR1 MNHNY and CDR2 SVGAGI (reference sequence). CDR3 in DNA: TGTGCCAGCAGTTCCGGCTATGGCTACACCTTC. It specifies CASSSGYGYTF.

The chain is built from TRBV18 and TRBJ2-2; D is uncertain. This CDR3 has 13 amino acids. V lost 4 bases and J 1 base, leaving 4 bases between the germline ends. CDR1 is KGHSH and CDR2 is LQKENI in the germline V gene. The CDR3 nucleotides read TGTGCCAGCTCACTACAGAACACCGGGGAGCTGTTTTTT. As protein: CASSLQNTGELFF.

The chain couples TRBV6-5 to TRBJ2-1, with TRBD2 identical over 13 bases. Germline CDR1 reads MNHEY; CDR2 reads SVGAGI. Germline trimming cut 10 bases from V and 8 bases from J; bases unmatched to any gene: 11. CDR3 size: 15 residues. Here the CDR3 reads CATGLAGALGHEQFF. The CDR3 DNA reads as TGTGCCACAGGACTAGCGGGGGCCCTAGGCCATGAGCAGTTCTTC.

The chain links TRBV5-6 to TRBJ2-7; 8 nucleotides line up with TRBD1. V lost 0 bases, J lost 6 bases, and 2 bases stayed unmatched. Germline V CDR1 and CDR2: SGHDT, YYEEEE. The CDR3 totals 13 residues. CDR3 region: CASSLGTGLEQYF. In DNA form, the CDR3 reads TGTGCCAGCAGCTTGGGGACAGGGCTCGAGCAGTACTTC.

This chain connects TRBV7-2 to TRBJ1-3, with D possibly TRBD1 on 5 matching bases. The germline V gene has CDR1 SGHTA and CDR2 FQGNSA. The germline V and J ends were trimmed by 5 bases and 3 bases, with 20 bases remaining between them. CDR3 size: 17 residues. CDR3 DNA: TGTGCCAGCAGCCCAGCTACCCCCCGACAGAGTGGAAACACCATATATTTT. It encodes CASSPATPRQSGNTIYF.

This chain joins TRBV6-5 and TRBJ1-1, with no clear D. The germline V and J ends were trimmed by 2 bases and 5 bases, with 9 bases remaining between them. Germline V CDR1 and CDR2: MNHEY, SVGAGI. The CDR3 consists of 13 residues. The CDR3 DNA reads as TGTGCCAGCAGTTACGCGAGTGCTACTGAAGCTTTCTTT. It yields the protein CASSYASATEAFF.

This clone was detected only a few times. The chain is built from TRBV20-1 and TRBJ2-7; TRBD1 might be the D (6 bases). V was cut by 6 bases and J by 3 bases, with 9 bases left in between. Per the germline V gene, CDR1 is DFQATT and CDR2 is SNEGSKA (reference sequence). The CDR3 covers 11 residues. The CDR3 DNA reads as TGCAGTGCATTGGACAGCTACGAGCAGTACTTC. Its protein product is CSALDSYEQYF.

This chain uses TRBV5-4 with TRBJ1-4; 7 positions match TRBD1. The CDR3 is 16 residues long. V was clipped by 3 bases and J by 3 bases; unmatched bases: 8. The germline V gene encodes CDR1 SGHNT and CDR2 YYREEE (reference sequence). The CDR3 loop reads CASSSTHRGANEKLFF. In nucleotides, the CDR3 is TGTGCCAGCAGCTCCACCCACAGGGGTGCTAATGAAAAACTGTTTTTT. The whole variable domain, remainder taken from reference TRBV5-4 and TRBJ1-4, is ETGVTQSPTHLIKTRGQQVTLRCSSQSGHNTVSWYQQALGQGPQFIFQYYREEENGRGNFPPRFSGLQFPNYSSELNVNALELDDSALYLCASSSTHRGANEKLFFGSGTQLSVL.

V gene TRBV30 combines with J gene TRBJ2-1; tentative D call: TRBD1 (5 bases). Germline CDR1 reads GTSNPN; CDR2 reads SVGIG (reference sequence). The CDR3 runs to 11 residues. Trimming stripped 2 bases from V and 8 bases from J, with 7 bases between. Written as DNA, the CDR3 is TGTGCCTGGAGTAGGGGTGATGAGCAGTTCTTC. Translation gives CAWSRGDEQFF. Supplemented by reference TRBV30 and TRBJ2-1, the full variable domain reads SQTIHQWPATLVQPVGSPLSLECTVEGTSNPNLYWYRQAAGRGLQLLFYSVGIGQISSEVPQNLSASRPQDRQFILSSKKLLLSDSGFYLCAWSRGDEQFFGPGTRLTVL.

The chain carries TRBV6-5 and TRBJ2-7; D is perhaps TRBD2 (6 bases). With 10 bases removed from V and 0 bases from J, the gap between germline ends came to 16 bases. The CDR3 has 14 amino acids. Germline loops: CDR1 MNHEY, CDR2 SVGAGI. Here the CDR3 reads CATFGTSSSYEQYF. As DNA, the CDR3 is TGTGCCACCTTCGGGACTTCGAGCTCCTACGAGCAGTACTTC.

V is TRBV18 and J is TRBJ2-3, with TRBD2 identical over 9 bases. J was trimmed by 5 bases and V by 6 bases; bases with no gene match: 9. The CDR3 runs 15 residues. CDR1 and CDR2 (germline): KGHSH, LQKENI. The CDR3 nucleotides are TGTGCCAGCTCCTTGCAGCGGGGGGCCGTAGATACGCAGTATTTT. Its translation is CASSLQRGAVDTQYF.

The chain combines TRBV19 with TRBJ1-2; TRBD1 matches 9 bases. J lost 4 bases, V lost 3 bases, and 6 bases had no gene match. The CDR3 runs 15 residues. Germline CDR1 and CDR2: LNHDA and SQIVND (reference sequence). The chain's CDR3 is CASSISGTGLYGYTF. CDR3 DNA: TGTGCCAGTAGTATTTCCGGGACAGGGCTCTATGGCTACACCTTC.

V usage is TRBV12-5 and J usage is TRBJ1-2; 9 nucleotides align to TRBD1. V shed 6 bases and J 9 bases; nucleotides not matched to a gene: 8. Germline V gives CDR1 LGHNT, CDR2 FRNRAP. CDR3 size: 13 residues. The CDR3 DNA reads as TGTGCTAGTGGCCCCGGGACAGGGAGTCGCTACACCTTC. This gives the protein CASGPGTGSRYTF. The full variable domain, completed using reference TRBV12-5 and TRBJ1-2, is DARVTQTPRHKVTEMGQEVTMRCQPILGHNTVFWYRQTMMQGLELLAYFRNRAPLDDSGMPKDRFSAEMPDATLATLKIQPSEPRDSAVYFCASGPGTGSRYTFGSGTRLTVV.

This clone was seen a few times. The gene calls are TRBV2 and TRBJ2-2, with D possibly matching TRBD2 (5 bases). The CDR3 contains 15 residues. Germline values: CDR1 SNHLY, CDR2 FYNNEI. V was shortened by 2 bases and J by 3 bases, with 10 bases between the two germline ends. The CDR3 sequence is CASSEISADTGELFF. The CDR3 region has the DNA TGTGCCAGCAGTGAAATTAGCGCGGACACCGGGGAGCTGTTTTTT.

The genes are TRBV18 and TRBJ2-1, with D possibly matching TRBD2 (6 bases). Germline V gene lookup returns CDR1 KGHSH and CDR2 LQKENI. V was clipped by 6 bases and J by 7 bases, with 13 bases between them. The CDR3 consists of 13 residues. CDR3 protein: CASSPRGENEQFF. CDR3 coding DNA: TGTGCCAGCTCTCCTCGCGGGGAGAATGAGCAGTTCTTC.

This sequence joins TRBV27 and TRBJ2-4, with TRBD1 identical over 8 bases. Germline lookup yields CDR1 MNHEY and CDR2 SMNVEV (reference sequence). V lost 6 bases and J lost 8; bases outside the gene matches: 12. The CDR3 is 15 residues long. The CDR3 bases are TGTGCCAGCAGCTACGGGCGGGACAGGATTGACATTCAGTACTTC. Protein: CASSYGRDRIDIQYF.

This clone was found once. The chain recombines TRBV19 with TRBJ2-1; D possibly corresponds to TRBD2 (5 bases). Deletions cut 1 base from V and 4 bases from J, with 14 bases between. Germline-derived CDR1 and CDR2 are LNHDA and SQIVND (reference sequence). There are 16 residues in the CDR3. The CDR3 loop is CASSIGRGLRYNEQFF. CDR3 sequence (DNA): TGTGCCAGTAGTATAGGTCGCGGGCTACGGTACAATGAGCAGTTCTTC.

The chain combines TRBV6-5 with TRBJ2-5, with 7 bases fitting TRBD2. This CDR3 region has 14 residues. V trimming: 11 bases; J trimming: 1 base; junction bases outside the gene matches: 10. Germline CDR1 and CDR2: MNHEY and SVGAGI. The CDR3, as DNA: TGTGCCTCGAGGGAGCGGGGACGCCAAGAGACCCAGTACTTC. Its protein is CASRERGRQETQYF.

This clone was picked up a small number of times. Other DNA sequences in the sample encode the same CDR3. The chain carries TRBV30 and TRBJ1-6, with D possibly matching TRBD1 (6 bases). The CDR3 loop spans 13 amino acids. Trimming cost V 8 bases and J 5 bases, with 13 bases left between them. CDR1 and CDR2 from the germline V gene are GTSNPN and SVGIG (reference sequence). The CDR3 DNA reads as TGTGCCGGAGGACAGCGAAATAATTCACCCCTCCACTTT. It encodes CAGGQRNNSPLHF.